The clone carrying this T cell receptor beta chain was detected only once. Trimming cost V 1 base and J 6 bases; bases outside gene matches: 9. The V gene's germline CDR1 is SGHVS and CDR2 FQNEAQ. The length of the CDR3 is 17 residues. This record comes from a study of blood T cell repertoires in COVID-19. About the study: The origin of the acute and convalescent COVID-19 samples was the United States, Italy and Spain.

Authors' methods: Estimation of nucleated cell counts relied on the amplification of reference gene primers. Clones were sequenced by immunoSEQ multiplex PCR, and TCRdb holds only the in-frame ones, with some missing. That table furnishes V, J and clone size, whereas the DNA furnished D and trimming. Of 200,000 to 250,000 clones listed, about 82% are singletons. Sequencing was carried out using peripheral blood. The TCR sequence derives from a man older than 75 with acute or convalescent COVID-19. The V and J genes are TRBV7-8 and TRBJ1-4; 9 bases line up with TRBD1. The CDR3 DNA is TGTGCCAGCAGCTTAGATTCCGGTAGACAGGGGGATGAAAAACTGTTTTTT. Protein: CASSLDSGRQGDEKLFF. Full variable domain (remainder filled in from reference TRBV7-8 and TRBJ1-4): GAGVSQSPRYKVAKRGQDVALRCDPISGHVSLFWYQQALGQGPEFLTYFQNEAQLDKSGLPSDRFFAERPEGSVSTLKIQRTQQEDSAVYLCASSLDSGRQGDEKLFFGSGTQLSVL.